Listed below are T cell receptor beta chains from one sample, sequenced in a study of blood T cell repertoires in COVID-19. Data came from immunoSEQ multiplex PCR; TCRdb stores just in-frame clones and leaves some out. The table shows roughly 200,000 clones, with 70% to 90% occurring only once. The specimen was peripheral blood. The receptors were gathered from a woman older than 75 with acute or convalescent COVID-19. The CDR3 runs from the conserved cysteine through the conserved F or W.

CDR3,V,length,J
CASSRRENTEAFF,TRBV4-3,13,TRBJ1-1
CASSFLVQEQYF,TRBV7-2,12,TRBJ2-7
CASTRTGAEGYGYTF,TRBV6-1,15,TRBJ1-2
CAISTGNQDTGELFF,TRBV7-9,15,TRBJ2-2
CASSSQLGWEQYF,TRBV6-6,13,TRBJ2-7
CASSLGAGNTEAFF,TRBV7-3,14,TRBJ1-1
CASSARQGNYGYTF,TRBV9,14,TRBJ1-2
CATRGTSAMNTGELFF,TRBV24-1,16,TRBJ2-2
CASSSTPRTSDTDTQYF,TRBV7-9,17,TRBJ2-3
CASSPPTRANTEAFF,TRBV18,15,TRBJ1-1
CASSLGWRGYNEQFF,TRBV5-6,15,TRBJ2-1
CASSGTSGTDTQYF,TRBV2,14,TRBJ2-3
CASSLAGTPNTGELFF,TRBV7-2,16,TRBJ2-2
CASSEDYNEQFF,TRBV19,12,TRBJ2-1
CASRKTGLAANEQFF,TRBV7-2,15,TRBJ2-1
CASSPNQGVNGANVLTF,TRBV28,17,TRBJ2-6
CASGLAYGYTF,TRBV7-8,11,TRBJ1-2
CATSDSRTGPSNQPQHF,TRBV24-1,17,TRBJ1-5
CASSRGFQENTEAFF,TRBV6-6,15,TRBJ1-1
CASSLPMTSGSQVDTQYF,TRBV5-1,18,TRBJ2-3
CASSPGGAAFF,TRBV6-6,11,TRBJ1-1
CASSANVMQGAYEQYF,TRBV7-9,16,TRBJ2-7
CASSPYQTGGDQPQHF,TRBV18,16,TRBJ1-5
CASSAQGSKDYGYTF,TRBV19,15,TRBJ1-2
CASSTLESGRPEQYF,TRBV7-2,15,TRBJ2-7
CATEGWRDNEQFF,TRBV24-1,13,TRBJ2-1
CASSLEAGANEKLFF,TRBV5-1,15,TRBJ1-4
CASSQGGQLPGNEQFF,TRBV4-3,16,TRBJ2-1
CATSRAGGLEQYF,TRBV15,13,TRBJ2-7
CASSFGTGDTGELFF,TRBV7-9,15,TRBJ2-2
CATTLGEAIGYGYTF,TRBV15,15,TRBJ1-2
CASSIVRADYQPQHF,TRBV19,15,TRBJ1-5
CASSQNPGQGENTEAFF,TRBV18,17,TRBJ1-1
CASGQVDSPLHF,TRBV6-5,12,TRBJ1-6
CASSYSEDEKQFF,TRBV6-2/TRBV6-3,13,TRBJ2-1
CASSYTSGTGNYEQYF,TRBV6-5,16,TRBJ2-7
CASSSGRRDVRYGYTF,TRBV5-4,16,TRBJ1-2
CASSLMEGYQGNTEAFF,TRBV7-9,17,TRBJ1-1
CASSQDLTGGYNEQFF,TRBV4-3,16,TRBJ2-1
CASSPRTGEREKLFF,TRBV7-6,15,TRBJ1-4
CASSGAGGSNRNNSPLHF,TRBV27,18,TRBJ1-6
CASSLFGNQPQHF,TRBV27,13,TRBJ1-5
CASSPKRETIDQPQHF,TRBV18,16,TRBJ1-5
CASSPPGGSGNTIYF,TRBV11-2,15,TRBJ1-3
CASSLLPNTGELFF,TRBV7-9,14,TRBJ2-2
CASSRVRYGYTF,TRBV7-9,12,TRBJ1-2
CASSRTGIYADTQYF,TRBV5-1,15,TRBJ2-3
CASSRGTESSYEQYF,TRBV18,15,TRBJ2-7
CASSLSVGLAGGYEQFF,TRBV6-2/TRBV6-3,17,TRBJ2-1